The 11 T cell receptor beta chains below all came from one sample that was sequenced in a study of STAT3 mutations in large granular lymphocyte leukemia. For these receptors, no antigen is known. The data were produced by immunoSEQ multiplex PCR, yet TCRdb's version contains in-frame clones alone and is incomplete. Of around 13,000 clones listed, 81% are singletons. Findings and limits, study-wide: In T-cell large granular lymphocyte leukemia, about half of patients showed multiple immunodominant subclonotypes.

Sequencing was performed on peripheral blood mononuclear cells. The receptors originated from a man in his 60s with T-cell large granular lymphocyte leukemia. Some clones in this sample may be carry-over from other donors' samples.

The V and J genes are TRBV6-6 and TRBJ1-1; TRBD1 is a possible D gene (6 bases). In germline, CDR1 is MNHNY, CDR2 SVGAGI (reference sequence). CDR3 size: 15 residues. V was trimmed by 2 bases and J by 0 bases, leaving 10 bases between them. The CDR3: CASSYDSGVNTEAFF. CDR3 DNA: TGTGCCAGCAGTTACGACTCAGGGGTGAACACTGAAGCTTTCTTT.

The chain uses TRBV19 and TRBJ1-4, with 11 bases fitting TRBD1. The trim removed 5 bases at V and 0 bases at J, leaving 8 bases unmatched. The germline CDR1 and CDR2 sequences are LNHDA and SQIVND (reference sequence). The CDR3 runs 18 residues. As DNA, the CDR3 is TGTGCCAGTAGTTTTCCGGGACAGGGGGTTGCAACTAATGAAAAACTGTTTTTT. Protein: CASSFPGQGVATNEKLFF.

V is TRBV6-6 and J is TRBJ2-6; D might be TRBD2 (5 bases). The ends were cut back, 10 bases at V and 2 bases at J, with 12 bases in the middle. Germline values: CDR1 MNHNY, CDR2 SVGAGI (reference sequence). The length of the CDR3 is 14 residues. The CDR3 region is CATPRTAGANVLTF. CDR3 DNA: TGTGCCACTCCAAGGACTGCTGGGGCCAACGTCCTGACTTTC.

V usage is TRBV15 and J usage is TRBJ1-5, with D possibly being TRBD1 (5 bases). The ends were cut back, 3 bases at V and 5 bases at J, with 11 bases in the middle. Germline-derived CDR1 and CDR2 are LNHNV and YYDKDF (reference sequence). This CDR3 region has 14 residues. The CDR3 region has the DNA TGTGCCACCAGCAGGGGCAGGGTAGATCAGCCCCAGCATTTT. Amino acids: CATSRGRVDQPQHF.

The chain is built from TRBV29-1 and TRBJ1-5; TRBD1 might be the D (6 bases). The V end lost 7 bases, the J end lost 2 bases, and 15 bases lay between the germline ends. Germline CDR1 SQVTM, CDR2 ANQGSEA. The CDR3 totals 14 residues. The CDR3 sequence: CSAAGGSGNQPQHF. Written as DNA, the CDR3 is TGCAGCGCTGCTGGGGGCTCGGGCAATCAGCCCCAGCATTTT.

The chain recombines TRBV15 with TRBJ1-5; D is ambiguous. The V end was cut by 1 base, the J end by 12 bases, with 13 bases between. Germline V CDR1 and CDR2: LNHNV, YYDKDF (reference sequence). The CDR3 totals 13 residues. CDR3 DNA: TGTGCCACCAGCAGAGCAAGGGTTGAGGGCCAGCATTTT. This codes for CATSRARVEGQHF.

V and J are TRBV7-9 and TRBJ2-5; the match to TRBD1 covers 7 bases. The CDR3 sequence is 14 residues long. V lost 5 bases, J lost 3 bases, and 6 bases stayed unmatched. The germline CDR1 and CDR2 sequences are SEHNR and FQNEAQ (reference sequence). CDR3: CASSPGQYEETQYF. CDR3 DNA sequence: TGTGCCAGCAGCCCGGGACAGTATGAAGAGACCCAGTACTTC. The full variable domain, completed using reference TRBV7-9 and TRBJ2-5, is DTGVSQNPRHKITKRGQNVTFRCDPISEHNRLYWYRQTLGQGPEFLTYFQNEAQLEKSRLLSDRFSAERPKGSFSTLEIQRTEQGDSAMYLCASSPGQYEETQYFGPGTRLLVL.

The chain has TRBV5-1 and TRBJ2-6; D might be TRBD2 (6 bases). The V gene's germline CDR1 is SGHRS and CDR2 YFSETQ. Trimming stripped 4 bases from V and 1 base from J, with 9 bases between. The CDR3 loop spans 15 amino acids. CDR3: CASSAAGSGANVLTF. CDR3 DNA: TGCGCCAGCAGCGCGGCGGGGTCTGGGGCCAACGTCCTGACTTTC.

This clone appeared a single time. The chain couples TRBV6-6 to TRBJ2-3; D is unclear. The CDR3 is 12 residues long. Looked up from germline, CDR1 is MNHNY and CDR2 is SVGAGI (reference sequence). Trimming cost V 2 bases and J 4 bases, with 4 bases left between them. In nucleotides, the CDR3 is TGTGCCAGCAGTTACGCGGCAGATACGCAGTATTTT. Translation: CASSYAADTQYF.

DNA of the CDR3: TGCGCCAGCAGCGCGGCTGGGACTAACCTTTACGAGCAGTACTTC. It translates to CASSAAGTNLYEQYF. This chain connects TRBV5-1 to TRBJ2-7; TRBD2 agrees at 7 bases. J was trimmed by 4 bases and V by 4 bases; bases with no gene match: 11. The CDR3 contains 15 residues. Germline V gene data show CDR1 as SGHRS and CDR2 as YFSETQ.

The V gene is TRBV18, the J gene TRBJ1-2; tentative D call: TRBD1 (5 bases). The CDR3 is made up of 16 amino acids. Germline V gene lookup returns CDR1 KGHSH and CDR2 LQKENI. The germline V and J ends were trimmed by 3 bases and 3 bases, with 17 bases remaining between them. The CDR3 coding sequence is TGTGCCAGCTCACCCTCGGCGTCAGGGCCCCACTATGGCTACACCTTC. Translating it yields CASSPSASGPHYGYTF.